The 12 T cell receptor beta chains listed next were all sequenced from one sample in a study of T cells in Graves' hyperthyroidism and ophthalmopathy. From RNA transcripts, TCR beta CDR3 regions were amplified. With the HTBI primer set, the TCR CDR3 went through a first round of RT-PCR. A single record per CDR3 protein comes from TCRdb applying MiXCR to the multiplex PCR reads. The sample lists about 840,000 distinct CDR3 sequences, over 35% occurring once. The sample consisted of blood. These receptors were obtained from a man between 18 and 29 years old with Graves' hyperthyroidism.

The chain carries TRBV12-3 or TRBV12-4 and TRBJ2-7, with a tentative D call TRBD2 (6 bases). V gave up 6 bases and J gave up 3 bases, with 15 bases separating them. The CDR3 is 14 amino acids. The CDR3: CASRTEGSHYEQYF. The CDR3 DNA is TGTGCCAGCAGGACGGAGGGGTCTCACTACGAGCAGTACTTC.

This clonotype has more than one count but fewer than ten. A much larger clone sits a single nucleotide away, making a read error possible. This chain uses TRBV9 with TRBJ1-2; D is perhaps TRBD1 (5 bases). Germline CDR1 SGDLS, CDR2 YYNGEE. This CDR3 region has 14 residues. Deletions cut 0 bases from V and 12 bases from J, with 18 bases between. As DNA, the CDR3 is TGTGCCAGCAGCGTAGCCCGGGGCAAGGGCGGCCACACCTTC. Its protein is CASSVARGKGGHTF.

The J gene is TRBJ2-7, the V gene TRBV20-1, with 12 bases matching TRBD2. The germline CDR1 and CDR2 sequences are DFQATT and SNEGSKA (reference sequence). V shed 7 bases and J 4 bases; nucleotides not matched to a gene: 5. This CDR3 spans 13 amino acids. The CDR3 DNA follows: TGCAGTGGGACTAGCGGGACCCCTTACGAGCAGTACTTC. Translating it yields CSGTSGTPYEQYF.

This clonotype was detected ten times or more. The chain is built from TRBV7-9 and TRBJ1-6, with D possibly being TRBD1 (6 bases). V lost 5 bases and J 9 bases, leaving 11 bases between the germline ends. This CDR3 comprises 13 residues. The germline V gene encodes CDR1 SEHNR and CDR2 FQNEAQ (reference sequence). This CDR3 is CASSSAGVSPLHF. CDR3 sequence (DNA): TGTGCCAGCAGCAGCGCAGGGGTTTCACCCCTCCACTTT.

V usage is TRBV2 and J usage is TRBJ2-7, with D perhaps TRBD1 (6 bases). Trimming left V 5 bases short and J 4 bases short, with 15 bases between. Germline V gives CDR1 SNHLY, CDR2 FYNNEI. The CDR3 is 14 residues long. The chain's CDR3 is CASSSGTYGYEQYF. Here the CDR3 DNA reads TGTGCCAGCAGTTCGGGGACATACGGGTACGAGCAGTACTTC.

This clonotype has a count of ten or more. The chain carries TRBV9 and TRBJ1-2; a weak D match, TRBD1 (5 bases). CDR1 and CDR2 from the germline V gene are SGDLS and YYNGEE. This CDR3 contains 12 residues. V was pared by 0 bases and J by 5 bases, with 5 bases between. Written as DNA, the CDR3 is TGTGCCAGCAGCGTAGAGGGGTATGGCTACACCTTC. Protein product: CASSVEGYGYTF.

This clonotype was seen a handful of times. The chain employs TRBV7-2 and TRBJ2-7; D unresolved. V was shortened by 0 bases and J by 0 bases, with 9 bases between the two germline ends. This CDR3 comprises 15 residues. The germline CDR1 and CDR2 sequences are SGHTA and FQGNSA. CDR3: CASSLAVSGSYEQYF. CDR3 nucleotides: TGTGCCAGCAGCTTAGCTGTATCGGGCTCCTACGAGCAGTACTTC.

The chain combines TRBV11-2 with TRBJ1-6, with D tentatively TRBD1 (6 bases). Germline V gives CDR1 SGHAT, CDR2 FQNNGV. The CDR3 length is 15 residues. The V and J ends lost 5 bases and 7 bases respectively, with 15 bases between them. CDR3 in DNA: TGTGCCAGCAGCCATGAGGGGGGAGGGAATTCACCCCTCCACTTT. It codes for CASSHEGGGNSPLHF.

This clonotype was seen a few times. At one boundary the junction diverges from the germline segment, which might be a read error. The V call is TRBV4-1, the J call TRBJ2-2; 10 bases align to TRBD2. The germline gives CDR1 MGHRA, CDR2 YSYEKL. The CDR3 contains 17 residues. CDR3 coding DNA: TGTGCCAGCAGCCCCCAGCTAGCGGGGGCCTTCAGCGGGGAGCTGTTTTTT. It is translated as CASSPQLAGAFSGELFF.

Many counts were recorded for this clonotype. The chain couples TRBV7-8 to TRBJ1-5; maybe TRBD1 (6 bases). The germline V gene encodes CDR1 SGHVS and CDR2 FQNEAQ. Trimming took off 5 bases at V and 1 base at J, with 18 bases between the two ends. The CDR3 loop spans 17 amino acids. This chain's CDR3 is CASSPAQGPGSNQPQHF. In DNA, the CDR3 is TGTGCCAGCAGCCCAGCTCAGGGGCCGGGAAGCAATCAGCCCCAGCATTTT.

This clonotype has at least ten counts. The chain joins TRBV15 to TRBJ1-1; D might be TRBD1 (5 bases). The CDR3 is 13 residues long. Between the trimmed V and J ends, which lost 3 bases and 4 bases, there was a span of 9 bases. CDR1 is LNHNV and CDR2 is YYDKDF in the germline V gene (reference sequence). In DNA form, the CDR3 reads TGTGCCACCAGCAGGGCAGGGCGCACTGAAGCTTTCTTT. It encodes CATSRAGRTEAFF.

As to this clonotype: Germline is not matched at one junction end, which may reflect a read error. J is TRBJ1-3 and V is TRBV15; tentatively, D is TRBD1 (5 bases). CDR3 length equals 18 residues. Germline lookup yields CDR1 LNHNV and CDR2 YYDKDF (reference sequence). DNA for the CDR3: TGTGCCACCCGCCTCCGGCCATCCAGGGACCCGGACGGAACCACCATATATTTT. It codes for CATRLRPSRDPDGTTIYF.